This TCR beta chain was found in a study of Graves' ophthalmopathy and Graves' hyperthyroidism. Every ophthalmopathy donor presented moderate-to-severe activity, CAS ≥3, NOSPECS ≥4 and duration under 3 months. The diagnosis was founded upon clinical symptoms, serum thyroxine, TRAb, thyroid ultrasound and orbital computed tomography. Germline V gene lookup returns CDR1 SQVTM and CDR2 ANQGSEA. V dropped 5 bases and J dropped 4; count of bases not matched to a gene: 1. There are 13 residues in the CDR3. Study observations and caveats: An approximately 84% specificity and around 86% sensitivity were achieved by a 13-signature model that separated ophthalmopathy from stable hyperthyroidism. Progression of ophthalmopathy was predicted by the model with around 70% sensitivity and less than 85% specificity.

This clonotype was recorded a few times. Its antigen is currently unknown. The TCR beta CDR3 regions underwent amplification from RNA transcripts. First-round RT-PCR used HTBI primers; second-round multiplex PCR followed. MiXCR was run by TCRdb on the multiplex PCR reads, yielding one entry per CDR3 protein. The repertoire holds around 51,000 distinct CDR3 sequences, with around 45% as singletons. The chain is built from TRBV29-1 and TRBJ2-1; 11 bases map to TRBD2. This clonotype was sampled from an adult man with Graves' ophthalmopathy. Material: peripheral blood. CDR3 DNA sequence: TGCAGCGTTACTAGCGGGGGTTACAATGAGCAGTTCTTC. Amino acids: CSVTSGGYNEQFF.